These 5 T cell receptor beta chains came from one sample sequenced in a study of shared clonotypes between healthy human individuals. Repertoires were generated with immunoSEQ multiplex PCR, while TCRdb's copy carries only in-frame clones and drops some. Of around 2,000,000 clones listed, less than 95% are singletons. Naive CD8 populations comprised CD45RO-negative cells positively selected for CCR7, excluding terminally differentiated effector memory CD45RA+ cells. The sequencing sample was made of naive CD8+ T cells sorted from blood. All receptors come from a man between 18 and 35 years old in good health.

The chain employs TRBV19 and TRBJ2-3; maybe TRBD2 (6 bases). The CDR3 length is 13 residues. The V and J ends lost 5 bases and 6 bases respectively, with 12 bases between them. Per germline, CDR1 LNHDA and CDR2 SQIVND (reference sequence). The CDR3 here is CASSLDREDTQYF. DNA for the CDR3: TGTGCCAGTAGTTTGGACCGGGAGGATACGCAGTATTTT.

The chain has TRBV10-2 and TRBJ1-5; no reliable D call. Germline CDR1 reads WSHSY; CDR2 reads SAAADI. Trimming removed 5 bases from V and 3 bases from J, with 8 bases in between. CDR3 size: 13 residues. The CDR3 here is CASSLEINQPQHF. CDR3 nucleotides: TGCGCCAGCAGTCTGGAGATCAATCAGCCCCAGCATTTT.

V gene TRBV6-5 combines with J gene TRBJ2-2; TRBD1 aligns across 9 bases. Trimming at V came to 6 bases and at J to 12 bases, leaving 11 bases not matched to a gene. The CDR3 extends over 14 amino acids. Germline-derived CDR1 and CDR2 are MNHEY and SVGAGI. The CDR3 loop is CASSHRQGGPQLFF. The CDR3 coding sequence is TGTGCCAGCAGCCATCGACAGGGGGGGCCGCAGCTGTTTTTT.

This sequence joins TRBV2 and TRBJ1-3; TRBD1 might be the D (6 bases). The V gene lost 7 bases and the J gene lost 0 bases, with 13 bases spanning the gap. Germline V lookup: CDR1 SNHLY, CDR2 FYNNEI. This CDR3 spans 15 amino acids. The CDR3 here is CASKADSDSGNTIYF. In DNA form, the CDR3 reads TGTGCCAGCAAAGCGGACAGCGACTCTGGAAACACCATATATTTT.

This clone appeared a single time. The chain is built from TRBV25-1 and TRBJ2-5; D gene unclear. CDR1 and CDR2 from the germline V gene are MGHDK and SYGVNS. Trimming removed 4 bases at V and 0 bases at J, with 6 bases between. The CDR3 loop spans 13 amino acids. The CDR3 DNA follows: TGTGCCAGCAGTGCGGCAGACCAAGAGACCCAGTACTTC. Translated, it gives CASSAADQETQYF.